In its sample, the clone carrying this T cell receptor beta chain was seen once. The record originates from a study of blood T cell repertoires in COVID-19. Study as a whole: Samples came from the United States, Italy and Spain, spanning acute and convalescent COVID-19.

Germline V lookup: CDR1 MGHRA, CDR2 YSYEKL. V was shortened by 1 base and J by 5 bases, with 8 bases between the two germline ends. The CDR3 has 13 residues. In the source study's methods: Amplified reference gene primers provided the basis for estimating nucleated cell counts. The protocol was immunoSEQ multiplex PCR, while the TCRdb copy is restricted to in-frame clones and leaves out a portion. D and trimming were read from the DNA, whereas the V and J calls and clone size are those reported in that table. The sample includes 130,000 to 150,000 clones, approximately 80% of them seen just once. The specimen was peripheral blood. V usage is TRBV4-1 and J usage is TRBJ1-1; no clear D gene. This clonotype was obtained from a human donor in a cohort sampled during active COVID-19. CDR3 amino acids: CASSQVPGTEAFF. CDR3 in DNA: TGCGCCAGCAGCCAAGTTCCCGGGACTGAAGCTTTCTTT.